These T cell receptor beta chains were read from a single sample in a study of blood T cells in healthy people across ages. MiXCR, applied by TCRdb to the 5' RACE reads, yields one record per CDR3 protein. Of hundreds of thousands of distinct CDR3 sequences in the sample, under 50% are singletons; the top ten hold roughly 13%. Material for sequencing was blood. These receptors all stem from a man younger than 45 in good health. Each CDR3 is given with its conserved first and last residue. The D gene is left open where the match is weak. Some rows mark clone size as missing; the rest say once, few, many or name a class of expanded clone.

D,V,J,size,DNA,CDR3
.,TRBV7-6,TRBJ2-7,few,TGTGCCAGCAGCTTAATCTCGGAATCACACGAGCAGTACTTC,CASSLISESHEQYF
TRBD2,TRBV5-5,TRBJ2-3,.,TGTGCCAGCAGCAGCGAGCGGGGGGGGGATACGCAGTATTTT,CASSSERGGDTQYF
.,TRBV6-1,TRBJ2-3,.,TGTGCCAGCAGTAAGGCGTTTGCGGAAGGGCAGTATTTT,CASSKAFAEGQYF
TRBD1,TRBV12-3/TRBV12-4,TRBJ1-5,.,TGTGCCAGCAGTTTGTTAGGGGGCACGATACCCCAGCATTTT,CASSLLGGTIPQHF
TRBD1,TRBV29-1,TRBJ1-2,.,TGCAGCGTTGATGTGGGGGACAGACACTATTCCGGCTACACCTTC,CSVDVGDRHYSGYTF
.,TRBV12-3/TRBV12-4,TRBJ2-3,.,TGTGCCAGCAGTTTAGCGAGGTTCTCAGATACGCAGTATTTT,CASSLARFSDTQYF
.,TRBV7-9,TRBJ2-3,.,TGTGCCAGCAGCTTAGGTGTGGGGGCCTTCACAGATACGCAGTATTTT,CASSLGVGAFTDTQYF
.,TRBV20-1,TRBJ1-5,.,TGCAGTGGAATAGGGCAGGGGCAGCAGCCCCAGCATTTT,CSGIGQGQQPQHF
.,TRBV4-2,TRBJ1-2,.,TGTGCCAGCAGCGCGAGGGGCATCGATGGCTACACCTTC,CASSARGIDGYTF
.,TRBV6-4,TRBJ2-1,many,TGTGCCAGCAGTGACTCGGAGTACAATGAGCAGTTCTTC,CASSDSEYNEQFF
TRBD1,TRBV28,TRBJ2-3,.,TGTGCCAGCAAGACGACAGGGGTAGCAGATACGCAGTATTTT,CASKTTGVADTQYF
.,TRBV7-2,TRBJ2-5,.,TGTGCCAGCAGCAATAGAGTAGGGCAAACTCAGTACTTC,CASSNRVGQTQYF